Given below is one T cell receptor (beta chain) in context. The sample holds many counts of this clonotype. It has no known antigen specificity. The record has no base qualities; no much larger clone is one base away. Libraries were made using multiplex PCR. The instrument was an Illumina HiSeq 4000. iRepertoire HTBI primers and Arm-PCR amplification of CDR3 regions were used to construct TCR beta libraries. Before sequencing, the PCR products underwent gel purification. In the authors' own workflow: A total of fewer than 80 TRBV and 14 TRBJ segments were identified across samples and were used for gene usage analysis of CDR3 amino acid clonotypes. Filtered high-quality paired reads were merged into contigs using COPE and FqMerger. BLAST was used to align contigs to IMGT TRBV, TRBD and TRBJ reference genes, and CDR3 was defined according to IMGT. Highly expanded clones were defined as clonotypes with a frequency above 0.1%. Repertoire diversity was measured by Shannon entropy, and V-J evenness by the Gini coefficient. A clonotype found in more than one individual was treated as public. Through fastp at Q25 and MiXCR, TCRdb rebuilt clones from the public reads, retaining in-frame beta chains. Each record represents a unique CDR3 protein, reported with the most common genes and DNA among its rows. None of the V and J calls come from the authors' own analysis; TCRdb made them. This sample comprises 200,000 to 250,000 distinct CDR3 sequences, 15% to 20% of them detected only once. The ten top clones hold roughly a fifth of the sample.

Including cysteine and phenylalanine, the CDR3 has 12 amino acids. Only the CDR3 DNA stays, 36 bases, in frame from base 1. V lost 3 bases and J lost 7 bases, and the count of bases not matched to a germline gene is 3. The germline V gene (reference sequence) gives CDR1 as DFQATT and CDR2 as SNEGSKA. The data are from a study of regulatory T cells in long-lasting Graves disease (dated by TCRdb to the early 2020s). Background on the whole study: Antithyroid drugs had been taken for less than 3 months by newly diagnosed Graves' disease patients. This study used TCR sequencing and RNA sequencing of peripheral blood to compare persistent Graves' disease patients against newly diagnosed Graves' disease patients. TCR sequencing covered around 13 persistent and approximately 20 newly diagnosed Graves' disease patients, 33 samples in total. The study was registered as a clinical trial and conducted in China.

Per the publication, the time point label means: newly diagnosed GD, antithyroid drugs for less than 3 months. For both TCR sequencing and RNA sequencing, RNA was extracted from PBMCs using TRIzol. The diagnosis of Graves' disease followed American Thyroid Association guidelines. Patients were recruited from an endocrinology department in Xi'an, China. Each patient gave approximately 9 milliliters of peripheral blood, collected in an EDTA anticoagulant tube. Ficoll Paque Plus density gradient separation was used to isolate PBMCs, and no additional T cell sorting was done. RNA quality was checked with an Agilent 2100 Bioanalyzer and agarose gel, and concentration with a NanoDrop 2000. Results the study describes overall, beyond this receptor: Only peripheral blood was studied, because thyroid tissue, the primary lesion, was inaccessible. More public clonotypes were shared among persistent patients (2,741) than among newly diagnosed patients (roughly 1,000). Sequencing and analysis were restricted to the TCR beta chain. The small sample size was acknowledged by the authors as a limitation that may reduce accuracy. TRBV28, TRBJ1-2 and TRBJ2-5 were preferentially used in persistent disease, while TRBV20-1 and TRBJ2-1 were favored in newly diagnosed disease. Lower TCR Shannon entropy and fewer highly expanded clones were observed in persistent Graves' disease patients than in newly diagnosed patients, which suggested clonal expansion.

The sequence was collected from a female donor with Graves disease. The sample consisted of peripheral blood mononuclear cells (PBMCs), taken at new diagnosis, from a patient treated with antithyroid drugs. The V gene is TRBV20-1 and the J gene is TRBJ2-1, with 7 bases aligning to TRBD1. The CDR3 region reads CSARQTGNEQFF. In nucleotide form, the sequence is TGCAGTGCTAGGCAGACAGGGAATGAGCAGTTCTTC.